The 13 T cell receptor beta chains reported below all come from one sample, sequenced in a study of vaccination and CD4 T cells after COVID-19 (dated by TCRdb to between 2021 and 2024). These receptors' antigens are unknown. The sample's treatment or condition label, in plain terms: approximately 9-day PBMC culture with coronavirus spike peptide pools or control peptides (ViraFEST assay). The library was obtained by PCR. Reads for this sample came from an Illumina iSeq 100. TCR sequencing of DNA from cultured CD4+ T cells used the Oncomine TCR Beta short-read assay at the Johns Hopkins FTIC core. The raw public data were reprocessed by TCRdb itself: fastp quality trimming at Q25, MiXCR clonotype calling, in-frame beta chains only. Entries that share a CDR3 protein sequence are merged under the most common genes and DNA. The sample table shows some 18,000 distinct CDR3 sequences, and about 50% are seen once. The ten largest account for 6% to 9.5% of the sample.

Sequenced input: CD4+ T cells from blood, cultured in vitro. The receptor set was obtained from a human donor who had recovered from COVID-19.

The CDR3 spells CASKPGQDIWASPLHF. In DNA form, the CDR3 reads TGTGCCAGTAAGCCGGGACAGGACATTTGGGCTTCACCCCTCCACTTT. The chain has TRBV19 and TRBJ1-6, with TRBD1 matching 8 bases. Germline CDR1 is LNHDA and CDR2 is SQIVND (reference sequence). The V gene end was trimmed by 7 bases and the J gene end by 9 bases; junction bases not matched to a gene: 14. This CDR3 spans 16 amino acids.

The chain employs TRBV3-1 and TRBJ1-6, with 7 bases identical to TRBD1. Trimming cost V 2 bases and J 14 bases; bases outside gene matches: 9. This CDR3 spans 14 amino acids. The germline V gene encodes CDR1 LGHDT and CDR2 YNNKEL (reference sequence). CDR3 region: CASSQRTGLLTLHF. The DNA for the CDR3 is TGTGCCAGCAGCCAACGGACAGGACTCTTGACCCTCCACTTT.

This chain connects TRBV27 to TRBJ2-7; tentatively, D is TRBD1 (6 bases). The CDR3 has 13 residues. V shed 3 bases and J shed 1 base, with 7 bases lying between them. Germline V CDR1 and CDR2: MNHEY, SMNVEV (reference sequence). CDR3 in DNA: TGTGCCAGCAGTTTCAGGGGTTCCTACGAGCAGTACTTC. Residues: CASSFRGSYEQYF.

The genes are TRBV30 and TRBJ1-1; TRBD1 agrees at 11 bases. After removal of 5 bases from V and 5 bases from J, the junction contained 4 bases not matched to a gene. Germline values: CDR1 GTSNPN, CDR2 SVGIG (reference sequence). This CDR3 comprises 13 residues. CDR3 nucleotides: TGTGCCTGGCTCCGGGACAGGGGGACTGAAGCTTTCTTT. Translating it yields CAWLRDRGTEAFF.

The chain carries TRBV28 and TRBJ1-2; D not certain. Looked up from germline, CDR1 is MDHEN and CDR2 is SYDVKM. CDR3 length: 13 residues. Trimming removed 2 bases at V and 4 bases at J, with 8 bases between. CDR3 sequence: CASSLQEAYGYTF. Here the CDR3 DNA reads TGTGCCAGCAGTTTACAGGAGGCCTATGGCTACACCTTC.

This clonotype was observed a few times. The chain recombines TRBV2 with TRBJ1-5; D is uncertain. V lost 1 base to trimming and J lost 3 bases, with 10 bases between them. The CDR3 consists of 15 residues. CDR1 and CDR2 (germline): SNHLY, FYNNEI. The DNA for the CDR3 is TGTGCCAGCAGTGAAGGGTTAGTGACCAATCAGCCCCAGCATTTT. This encodes CASSEGLVTNQPQHF.

The chain combines TRBV6-1 with TRBJ1-5, with a possible D match to TRBD1 (5 bases). Germline V gives CDR1 MNHNS, CDR2 SASEGT. The CDR3 covers 19 residues. Trimming cost V 4 bases and J 0 bases, with 22 bases left between them. CDR3 DNA: TGTGCCAGCAGTGCCCGTATCCTAGCCCAGGGCTATAGCAATCAGCCCCAGCATTTT. This codes for CASSARILAQGYSNQPQHF.

The J gene is TRBJ1-1, the V gene TRBV15; possible D gene TRBD1, 5 bases. V lost 1 base and J lost 2, with 11 bases in between. The germline V gene encodes CDR1 LNHNV and CDR2 YYDKDF (reference sequence). CDR3 size: 15 residues. DNA of the CDR3: TGTGCCACCAGCAGAGTAAGACAGCCCAACACTGAAGCTTTCTTT. Its protein is CATSRVRQPNTEAFF.

V and J are TRBV7-9 and TRBJ1-3; 7 bases map to TRBD1. The CDR3 contains 16 residues. The germline gives CDR1 SEHNR, CDR2 FQNEAQ (reference sequence). V lost 4 bases and J lost 0; bases outside the gene matches: 6. The CDR3 is CASSWQGVNSGNTIYF. CDR3 in DNA: TGTGCCAGCAGCTGGCAGGGGGTTAACTCTGGAAACACCATATATTTT.

This chain connects TRBV20-1 to TRBJ1-3; D gene uncertain. Germline CDR1 and CDR2: DFQATT and SNEGSKA (reference sequence). V lost 2 bases and J lost 5, with 19 bases in between. There are 16 residues in the CDR3. The CDR3 coding sequence is TGCAGTGCTAGACCCCGGACCCCGGTTGATCGAAACACCATATATTTT. This encodes CSARPRTPVDRNTIYF.

The chain employs TRBV3-1 and TRBJ1-1, with D possibly being TRBD1 (5 bases). Germline CDR1 reads LGHDT; CDR2 reads YNNKEL (reference sequence). Trimming removed 3 bases at V and 1 base at J, with 9 bases between. This CDR3 has 14 amino acids. CDR3 DNA: TGTGCCAGCAGCCATCCCGACAGGAACACTGAAGCTTTCTTT. It specifies CASSHPDRNTEAFF.

The chain joins TRBV5-1 to TRBJ2-5; perhaps TRBD1 as D (6 bases). Trimming cost V 0 bases and J 4 bases, with 10 bases left between them. This CDR3 has 14 amino acids. Per germline, CDR1 SGHRS and CDR2 YFSETQ. Here the CDR3 DNA reads TGCGCCAGCAGCTTGGGCCAGGGGTCAGAGACCCAGTACTTC. Protein product: CASSLGQGSETQYF.

The count of this clonotype is one. This chain connects TRBV6-1 to TRBJ2-5; 8 bases are a match to TRBD1. J was trimmed by 4 bases and V by 8 bases; bases with no gene match: 12. CDR1 and CDR2 (germline): MNHNS, SASEGT. The CDR3 loop spans 15 amino acids. CDR3 loop: CASGFNQGAAETQYF. CDR3 bases: TGTGCCAGCGGCTTTAATCAGGGGGCGGCAGAGACCCAGTACTTC.